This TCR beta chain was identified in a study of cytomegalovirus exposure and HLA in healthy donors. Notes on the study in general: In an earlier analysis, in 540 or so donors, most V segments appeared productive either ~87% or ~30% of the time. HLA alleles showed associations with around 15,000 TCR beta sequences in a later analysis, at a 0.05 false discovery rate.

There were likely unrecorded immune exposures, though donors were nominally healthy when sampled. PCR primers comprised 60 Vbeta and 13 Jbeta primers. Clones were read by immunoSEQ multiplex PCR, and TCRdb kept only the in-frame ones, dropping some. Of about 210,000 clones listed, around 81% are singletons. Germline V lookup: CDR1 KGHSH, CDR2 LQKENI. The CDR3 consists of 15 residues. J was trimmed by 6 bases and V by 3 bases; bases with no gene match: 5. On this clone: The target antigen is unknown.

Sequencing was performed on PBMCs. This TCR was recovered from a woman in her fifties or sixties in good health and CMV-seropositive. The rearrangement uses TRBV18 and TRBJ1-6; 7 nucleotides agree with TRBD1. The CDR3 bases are TGTGCCAGCTCACCCGGACAGGCCTTTAATTCACCCCTCCACTTT. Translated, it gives CASSPGQAFNSPLHF.